Shown below are 18 T cell receptor beta chains from a single sample sequenced in a study of control samples from healthy donors and cancer patients. Measured with immunoSEQ multiplex PCR; TCRdb has only the in-frame clones, and not every one. The sample records about 85,000 clones, less than 90% being singletons. Sequencing was performed on blood. The receptors stem from a woman aged 55-70 years in good health.

The chain is built from TRBV6-1 and TRBJ2-1, with unresolved D. With 2 bases removed from V and 5 bases from J, the gap between germline ends came to 10 bases. Germline V gene sequence: CDR1 MNHNS, CDR2 SASEGT. This CDR3 spans 14 amino acids. DNA for the CDR3: TGTGCCAGCAGTGAACCACTTTTTAACAATGAGCAGTTCTTC. This translates into CASSEPLFNNEQFF.

This rearrangement joins TRBV6-5 to TRBJ2-7; TRBD1 matches 10 bases. The CDR3 sequence is 14 residues long. The junction had 8 bases not matched to a gene; V was cut back by 6 bases and J by 6 bases. Germline assignment: CDR1 MNHEY and CDR2 SVGAGI. CDR3 region: CASSPTGGVLEQYF. The DNA of the CDR3 is TGTGCCAGCAGCCCGACAGGGGGCGTTCTCGAGCAGTACTTC.

The table lists this clone with a count of one. One end of the junction does not line up with germline, which may come from a read error. V and J are TRBV7-7 and TRBJ1-5; tentatively, D is TRBD1 (5 bases). CDR1 is SSHAT, CDR2 FNYEAQ, per germline (reference sequence). This CDR3 region has 16 residues. The CDR3 nucleotides read TGTGCTAGCAGCTTGTCACAGGCCGATAGCAATCAGCCCCAGCATTTT. Amino acids: CASSLSQADSNQPQHF.

The chain is built from TRBV28 and TRBJ1-1; 9 positions agree with TRBD1. Germline lookup yields CDR1 MDHEN and CDR2 SYDVKM. Unmatched junction bases numbered 10, after V lost 7 bases and J lost 1 base. The CDR3 is made up of 16 amino acids. CDR3: CASNLNRGQGNTEAFF. CDR3 bases: TGTGCCAGCAACCTTAATAGGGGACAGGGGAACACTGAAGCTTTCTTT.

The chain has TRBV3-1 (or the pseudogene TRBV3-2) and TRBJ2-7; the D call may be TRBD1 or TRBD2 (5 bases each). This CDR3 has 13 residues. Trimming removed 5 bases from V and 5 bases from J, with 13 bases in between. Germline lookup yields CDR1 LGHDT and CDR2 YNNKEL (reference sequence). For the CDR3, the DNA is TGTGCCAGCAGCGGGGACGGTGGCCACGAGCAGTACTTC. It translates to CASSGDGGHEQYF.

This chain connects TRBV7-9 to TRBJ2-2; a possible D gene is TRBD1 (6 bases). The CDR3 runs 17 residues. Germline CDR1 reads SEHNR; CDR2 reads FQNEAQ (reference sequence). V was clipped by 4 bases and J by 6 bases, with 21 bases between them. DNA for the CDR3: TGTGCCAGCAGCTCACAGGTGGGGGCGAGAGGGGCCGGGGAGCTGTTTTTT. Translated, it gives CASSSQVGARGAGELFF. Complete variable domain (other parts from reference TRBV7-9 and TRBJ2-2): DTGVSQNPRHKITKRGQNVTFRCDPISEHNRLYWYRQTLGQGPEFLTYFQNEAQLEKSRLLSDRFSAERPKGSFSTLEIQRTEQGDSAMYLCASSSQVGARGAGELFFGEGSRLTVL.

The chain has TRBV27 and TRBJ1-5; TRBD1 matches at 7 bases. The germline CDR1 and CDR2 sequences are MNHEY and SMNVEV (reference sequence). The CDR3 is 14 residues long. The V segment lost 6 bases and the J segment 2 bases; nucleotides outside the gene matches: 4. DNA for the CDR3: TGTGCCAGCAGCCGAGGGACAGGCAATCAGCCCCAGCATTTT. It encodes CASSRGTGNQPQHF.

The rearrangement joins TRBV2 to TRBJ1-3; D unclear. This CDR3 has 17 residues. CDR1 is SNHLY, CDR2 FYNNEI, per germline. V shed 8 bases and J shed 0 bases, with 20 bases lying between them. This CDR3 is CASCRESVSHSGNTIYF. The CDR3 DNA is TGTGCCAGCTGTCGAGAGTCAGTGTCACACTCTGGAAACACCATATATTTT.

V and J are TRBV11-3 and TRBJ2-1; D is unresolved. The length of the CDR3 is 15 residues. Germline CDR1 is SGHNT and CDR2 is YENEEA. Trimming removed 2 bases at V and 2 bases at J, with 10 bases between. CDR3 loop: CASSLSAGTYNEQFF. CDR3 DNA sequence: TGTGCCAGCAGCTTATCCGCAGGTACCTACAATGAGCAGTTCTTC. The entire variable domain, with the rest obtained from reference TRBV11-3 and TRBJ2-1, is as follows: EAGVVQSPRYKIIEKKQPVAFWCNPISGHNTLYWYLQNLGQGPELLIRYENEEAVDDSQLPKDRFSAERLKGVDSTLKIQPAELGDSAVYLCASSLSAGTYNEQFFGPGTRLTVL.

CDR3 DNA sequence: TGTGCCATCAGTTTGGGACAGGGGCTCATTTCAGAGCACAATGAGCAGTTCTTC. Translating gives CAISLGQGLISEHNEQFF. The V gene is TRBV10-3, the J gene TRBJ2-1; the match to TRBD1 covers 10 bases. Losses at the gene ends were 5 bases for V and 5 bases for J; bases not matched to a gene: 15. The CDR3 extends over 18 amino acids. Germline V CDR1 and CDR2: ENHRY, SYGVKD.

The chain combines TRBV11-2 with TRBJ1-2; D remains unclear. V lost 5 bases and J 6 bases, leaving 13 bases between the germline ends. Germline CDR1 and CDR2: SGHAT and FQNNGV. The CDR3 contains 13 residues. Written as DNA, the CDR3 is TGTGCCAGCAGCGCCGGATCCTGGGATGGCTACACCTTC. Protein: CASSAGSWDGYTF.

The chain employs TRBV28 and TRBJ1-5; a weak D match, TRBD1 (5 bases). The germline V gene has CDR1 MDHEN and CDR2 SYDVKM. Between the trimmed V and J ends, which lost 1 base and 5 bases, there was a span of 12 bases. The CDR3 spans 15 residues. The CDR3, as DNA: TGTGCCAGCAGTTTATCGGGGGGGAGCCATCAGCCCCAGCATTTT. Translating it yields CASSLSGGSHQPQHF.

A few counts support this clone. V is TRBV5-1 and J is TRBJ2-2; 9 bases line up with TRBD2. This CDR3 comprises 15 residues. Germline loops: CDR1 SGHRS, CDR2 YFSETQ. V was pared by 2 bases and J by 8 bases, with 7 bases of the junction left unmatched. CDR3 sequence (DNA): TGCGCCAGCAGCTTTTCGACTAGCGGAGGGGGGGAGCTGTTTTTT. Its translation: CASSFSTSGGGELFF.

The CDR3 DNA sequence: TGTGCCAGCAGTACGGGGCCCTATGGCTACACCTTC. It encodes CASSTGPYGYTF. The chain employs TRBV28 and TRBJ1-2, with a tentative D call TRBD1 (5 bases). The germline V and J ends were trimmed by 5 bases and 4 bases, with 8 bases remaining between them. CDR1 MDHEN and CDR2 SYDVKM come from the germline V gene. The CDR3 is made up of 12 amino acids.

V is TRBV19 and J is TRBJ1-6, with D possibly being TRBD1 (6 bases). This CDR3 comprises 15 residues. The germline gives CDR1 LNHDA, CDR2 SQIVND (reference sequence). Trimming left V 5 bases short and J 8 bases short, with 16 bases between. This CDR3 reads CASSPKQGLDSPLHF. As DNA, the CDR3 is TGTGCCAGTAGTCCCAAACAGGGTTTGGATTCACCCCTCCACTTT.

This clone was detected only once. This chain joins TRBV7-8 and TRBJ2-1, with 8 positions matching TRBD2. V was pared by 6 bases and J by 5 bases, with 6 bases of the junction left unmatched. The CDR3 loop spans 14 amino acids. CDR1 and CDR2 (germline): SGHVS, FQNEAQ. CDR3 sequence: CASRPTSGHNEQFF. The DNA of the CDR3 is TGTGCCAGCAGACCCACTAGCGGCCACAATGAGCAGTTCTTC.

In this sample, this clone turned up once. This chain connects TRBV2 to TRBJ2-7, with D unclear. The CDR3 loop spans 12 amino acids. Per germline, CDR1 SNHLY and CDR2 FYNNEI. V gave up 6 bases and J gave up 3 bases, with 9 bases separating them. The CDR3 is CASSLHSYEQYF. As DNA, the CDR3 is TGTGCCAGCAGCCTCCACAGCTACGAGCAGTACTTC.

The chain employs TRBV3-1 (or the pseudogene TRBV3-2) and TRBJ2-3; D call uncertain. V was clipped by 0 bases and J by 2 bases, with 15 bases between them. Germline CDR1 LGHDT, CDR2 YNNKEL (reference sequence). This CDR3 contains 17 residues. This chain's CDR3 is CASSQETRTVNTDTQYF. The CDR3 region has the DNA TGTGCCAGCAGCCAAGAGACGCGGACGGTGAACACAGATACGCAGTATTTT.